This T cell receptor (beta chain) derives from a study of T cells in Graves' hyperthyroidism and ophthalmopathy. This clonotype has at least ten counts. Its target is unknown. Study results and caveats: Ophthalmopathy was model-predicted a median 6.5 months pre-onset.

Amplified regions were TCR beta CDR3 sequences from RNA transcripts. The study used the HTBI primer set for a first-round RT-PCR of the TCR CDR3. In TCRdb, the multiplex PCR reads were re-called with MiXCR into one record per CDR3 protein. The sample lists around 340,000 distinct CDR3 sequences, about 21% occurring once. Used for diagnoses were clinical symptoms, serum thyroxine and TRAb, thyroid ultrasound and orbital computed tomography. V lost 1 base to trimming and J lost 6 bases, with 9 bases between them. The CDR3 runs to 13 residues. The germline V gene encodes CDR1 MDHEN and CDR2 SYDVKM. The chain has TRBV28 and TRBJ1-1; no reliable D call. The sample consisted of blood. The sequence was obtained from a woman aged 45-65 years with Graves' hyperthyroidism. CDR3 amino acids: CASSLSQPPEAFF. The CDR3, as DNA: TGTGCCAGCAGTTTATCTCAACCGCCTGAAGCTTTCTTT.